One sample yielded the 28 T cell receptor beta chains listed below, sequenced in a study of identical twins (dated by TCRdb to about 2016). Receptors were amplified or captured by 5' RACE. The instrument was an Illumina HiSeq 2000. The public reads were reprocessed in TCRdb via fastp at Q25 and MiXCR, keeping in-frame beta chains. Rows with one shared CDR3 protein collapse into an entry with the most common genes and DNA. The sample table records approximately 220,000 distinct CDR3 sequences; 6.5% to 8.5% of these occur just once. The top ten clones comprise less than 2.5% of the sample. A further study also used this sample, focusing on yellow fever vaccine responses in identical twins.

The sequenced sample was memory (CD45RO+) T cells sorted from blood. The cell subset or site label for this specimen denotes: CD45RO+ enriched T cells. The receptors derive from a woman younger than 30 in good health.

This clonotype was counted only a few times. The chain carries TRBV5-6 and TRBJ2-7, with D perhaps matching TRBD1 (6 bases). V was trimmed by 0 bases and J by 3 bases, leaving 13 bases between them. This CDR3 is 15 amino acids long. Germline CDR1 is SGHDT and CDR2 is YYEEEE. CDR3 coding DNA: TGTGCCAGCAGCTTGGATATACAGGGTAACTACGAGCAGTACTTC. Translated, it gives CASSLDIQGNYEQYF.

This clonotype was detected ten times or more. CDR3 sequence (DNA): TGTGCCAGCAGCTCCGGCAAAAGCGGCGATGGCTACACCTTC. Its translation is CASSSGKSGDGYTF. The genes are TRBV7-6 and TRBJ1-2, with D unclear. This CDR3 spans 14 amino acids. The V end lost 4 bases, the J end lost 6 bases, and 15 bases lay between the germline ends. Germline V CDR1 and CDR2: SGHVS, FNYEAQ.

This clonotype was detected a few times. V and J are TRBV11-2 and TRBJ1-1; TRBD1 might be the D (6 bases). The V gene's germline CDR1 is SGHAT and CDR2 FQNNGV. The germline V and J ends were trimmed by 5 bases and 3 bases, with 25 bases remaining between them. This CDR3 has 18 amino acids. CDR3 residues: CASSQNTGLAGWYTEAFF. CDR3 nucleotides: TGTGCCAGCAGCCAGAATACAGGGCTTGCCGGGTGGTACACTGAAGCTTTCTTT. Using reference TRBV11-2 and TRBJ1-1 for the parts outside the CDR3, the full variable domain is EAGVAQSPRYKIIEKRQSVAFWCNPISGHATLYWYQQILGQGPKLLIQFQNNGVVDDSQLPKDRFSAERLKGVDSTLKIQPAKLEDSAVYLCASSQNTGLAGWYTEAFFGQGTRLTVV.

In this sample, this clonotype turned up a few times. V and J are TRBV5-1 and TRBJ2-3; D is ambiguous. V was shortened by 0 bases and J by 1 base, with 9 bases between the two germline ends. The germline V gene encodes CDR1 SGHRS and CDR2 YFSETQ. The CDR3 sequence is 15 residues long. The CDR3 loop reads CASSLEALRTDTQYF. The CDR3 coding sequence is TGCGCCAGCAGCTTGGAGGCCCTCCGCACAGATACGCAGTATTTT. Complete variable domain (other parts from reference TRBV5-1 and TRBJ2-3): KAGVTQTPRYLIKTRGQQVTLSCSPISGHRSVSWYQQTPGQGLQFLFEYFSETQRNKGNFPGRFSGRQFSNSRSEMNVSTLELGDSALYLCASSLEALRTDTQYFGPGTRLTVL.

This clonotype was counted only a few times. The chain is built from TRBV3-1 and TRBJ1-6, with 7 bases identical to TRBD1. Germline V CDR1 and CDR2: LGHDT, YNNKEL (reference sequence). The CDR3 spans 14 residues. J lost 7 bases, V lost 8 bases, and 8 bases had no gene match. The CDR3 bases are TGTGCCAGCGCCAGGGGGGGTGAAAATTCACCCCTCCACTTT. Its translation: CASARGGENSPLHF.

There are a few counts of this clonotype. V usage is TRBV29-1 and J usage is TRBJ2-5; TRBD2 agrees at 7 bases. The J segment lost 5 bases and the V segment lost 6 bases, leaving 9 bases of the junction unmatched. Germline CDR1 SQVTM, CDR2 ANQGSEA. The CDR3 consists of 13 residues. The CDR3 reads CSVDKTSLETQYF. CDR3 DNA: TGCAGCGTGGATAAGACTAGCTTGGAGACCCAGTACTTC.

This clonotype was observed a few times. The chain couples TRBV7-9 to TRBJ2-1; the D gene is possibly TRBD1 (6 bases). The ends were cut back, 5 bases at V and 5 bases at J, with 13 bases in the middle. CDR1 SEHNR and CDR2 FQNEAQ come from the germline V gene (reference sequence). The CDR3 is 14 residues long. The CDR3 reads CASSINREHNEQFF. The CDR3 DNA reads TGTGCCAGCAGCATCAACAGGGAGCACAATGAGCAGTTCTTC.

The chain couples TRBV21-1 to TRBJ2-4; the table's D call, TRBD1, has no DNA check behind it. TRBV21-1 is a known pseudogene. CDR3 length: 15 amino acids. Here the CDR3 reads CASRDRYLAKNIQYF. The CDR3 nucleotides are TGTGCCAGCAGGGACAGGTACCTAGCCAAAAACATTCAGTACTTC.

The chain is built from TRBV3-1 and TRBJ2-3; D is possibly TRBD1 or TRBD2 (5 bases each). The germline V gene encodes CDR1 LGHDT and CDR2 YNNKEL (reference sequence). CDR3 length: 17 amino acids. With 4 bases removed from V and 4 bases from J, the gap between germline ends came to 21 bases. CDR3 coding DNA: TGTGCCAGCAGCCCTATCGTATCGGACCTGGGGGCAGATACGCAGTATTTT. It yields the protein CASSPIVSDLGADTQYF.

This clonotype was recorded many times. The chain is built from TRBV6-4 and TRBJ2-1; TRBD2 aligns across 8 bases. The germline V gene has CDR1 MRHNA and CDR2 SNTAGT. V lost 4 bases and J lost 0; bases outside the gene matches: 2. The length of the CDR3 is 15 residues. CDR3 region: CASSAREGSYNEQFF. The CDR3 region has the DNA TGTGCCAGCAGTGCCCGGGAGGGCTCCTACAATGAGCAGTTCTTC.

There are many counts of this clonotype. The rearrangement uses TRBV29-1 and TRBJ2-7; TRBD1 matches 10 bases. CDR1 is SQVTM and CDR2 is ANQGSEA in the germline V gene. V shed 4 bases and J 3 bases; nucleotides not matched to a gene: 9. This CDR3 contains 15 residues. CDR3 nucleotide sequence: TGCAGCGTTGTAATGGGACAGGGGAGTTTCTACGAGCAGTACTTC. Translating it yields CSVVMGQGSFYEQYF.

This clonotype was found a few times. The chain employs TRBV7-2 and TRBJ2-5, with D perhaps matching TRBD2 (7 bases). The V gene's germline CDR1 is SGHTA and CDR2 FQGNSA. This CDR3 spans 16 amino acids. V gave up 4 bases and J gave up 6 bases, with 21 bases separating them. The CDR3 is CASSSSSGGALKTQYF. As DNA, the CDR3 is TGTGCCAGCAGCTCCTCTAGTGGGGGGGCGTTGAAGACCCAGTACTTC.

This clonotype was counted only a few times. The CDR3 here is CSARDGTGSNSPLHF. The CDR3 DNA reads as TGCAGCGCCAGAGACGGGACAGGGAGTAATTCACCCCTCCACTTT. This rearrangement joins TRBV29-1 to TRBJ1-6; TRBD1 matches at 9 bases. The length of the CDR3 is 15 residues. V was pared by 7 bases and J by 6 bases, with 10 bases of the junction left unmatched. In germline, CDR1 is SQVTM, CDR2 ANQGSEA. The whole variable domain, remainder taken from reference TRBV29-1 and TRBJ1-6, is SAVISQKPSRDICQRGTSLTIQCQVDSQVTMMFWYRQQPGQSLTLIATANQGSEATYESGFVIDKFPISRPNLTFSTLTVSNMSPEDSSIYLCSARDGTGSNSPLHFGNGTRLTVT.

In this sample, this clonotype turned up a few times. The chain carries TRBV7-9 and TRBJ2-3, with D perhaps TRBD2 (5 bases). With 6 bases removed from V and 4 bases from J, the gap between germline ends came to 14 bases. The CDR3 is 14 residues long. The germline V gene encodes CDR1 SEHNR and CDR2 FQNEAQ (reference sequence). CDR3 in amino acids: CASSLTGDSDTQYF. The CDR3 nucleotides read TGTGCCAGCAGTCTTACCGGGGATTCAGATACGCAGTATTTT. The whole variable domain, filled in from reference TRBV7-9 and TRBJ2-3, reads DTGVSQNPRHKITKRGQNVTFRCDPISEHNRLYWYRQTLGQGPEFLTYFQNEAQLEKSRLLSDRFSAERPKGSFSTLEIQRTEQGDSAMYLCASSLTGDSDTQYFGPGTRLTVL.

The sample holds many counts of this clonotype. The rearrangement joins TRBV3-1 to TRBJ2-4; D is undetermined. Germline CDR1 and CDR2: LGHDT and YNNKEL (reference sequence). The CDR3 contains 16 residues. V dropped 2 bases and J dropped 2 bases, with 13 bases sitting between them. Here the CDR3 reads CASSQRWSLSKNIQYF. The CDR3 DNA reads TGTGCCAGCAGCCAACGGTGGTCTCTTTCCAAAAACATTCAGTACTTC.

This clonotype was seen at least ten times. The chain links TRBV20-1 to TRBJ2-7; 8 bases match TRBD1. Germline V gene sequence: CDR1 DFQATT, CDR2 SNEGSKA (reference sequence). Trimming at V came to 2 bases and at J to 2 bases, leaving 5 bases not matched to a gene. The CDR3 loop spans 14 amino acids. This chain's CDR3 is CSARQGADTYEQYF. Written as DNA, the CDR3 is TGCAGTGCTAGACAGGGGGCCGATACCTACGAGCAGTACTTC.

This clonotype has ten or more counts. The V and J genes are TRBV7-9 and TRBJ2-1, with D unclear. V was pared by 6 bases and J by 9 bases, with 9 bases between. Per germline, CDR1 SEHNR and CDR2 FQNEAQ (reference sequence). The CDR3 has 11 residues. CDR3 DNA sequence: TGTGCCAGCAGTACTAAGGTTGAGCAGTTCTTC. Translated, it gives CASSTKVEQFF.

This clonotype was seen many times. The gene calls are TRBV7-8 and TRBJ2-7; D is unclear. The V end was cut by 1 base, the J end by 6 bases, with 19 bases between. Germline V gene data show CDR1 as SGHVS and CDR2 as FQNEAQ. This CDR3 contains 16 residues. The CDR3 DNA sequence: TGTGCCAGCAGCTTAGGGGCGGCCAGGTCTACGGGCGAGCAGTACTTC. This codes for CASSLGAARSTGEQYF.

This clonotype was observed a few times. The rearrangement joins TRBV2 to TRBJ2-3, with 7 nucleotides matching TRBD2. The CDR3 length is 16 residues. Germline values: CDR1 SNHLY, CDR2 FYNNEI. The ends lost 6 bases at V and 2 bases at J; junction bases unmatched: 11. The CDR3 region is CASRTPAGKVTDTQYF. CDR3 bases: TGTGCCAGCAGAACCCCAGCGGGAAAGGTCACAGATACGCAGTATTTT.

The genes are TRBV18 and TRBJ2-7; D ambiguous. V gave up 2 bases and J gave up 1 base, with 9 bases separating them. There are 14 residues in the CDR3. Germline V CDR1 and CDR2: KGHSH, LQKENI. CDR3 sequence (DNA): TGTGCCAGCTCACCAGATCAGACATCCTACGAGCAGTACTTC. Translating it yields CASSPDQTSYEQYF.

The chain uses TRBV27 and TRBJ2-1; D is perhaps TRBD1 (6 bases). V dropped 7 bases and J dropped 7 bases, with 11 bases sitting between them. Looked up from germline, CDR1 is MNHEY and CDR2 is SMNVEV (reference sequence). The length of the CDR3 is 12 residues. DNA of the CDR3: TGTGCCAGCAATGGCAGGGGAAATGAGCAGTTCTTC. This gives the protein CASNGRGNEQFF.

The sample holds many counts of this clonotype. The chain is built from TRBV20-1 and TRBJ2-1, with D unclear. This CDR3 is built from 17 residues. The germline CDR1 and CDR2 sequences are DFQATT and SNEGSKA (reference sequence). V lost 0 bases to trimming and J lost 0 bases, with 15 bases between them. CDR3 residues: CSARDIKRVSSYNEQFF. CDR3 nucleotides: TGCAGTGCTAGAGATATAAAGCGCGTAAGCTCCTACAATGAGCAGTTCTTC.

The V gene is TRBV6-2 or TRBV6-3, the J gene TRBJ1-2; D not certain. Trimming removed 4 bases from V and 4 bases from J, with 10 bases in between. The CDR3 sequence is 13 residues long. Germline CDR1 is MNHEY and CDR2 is SVGEGT. The CDR3 region is CASSLTQTYGYTF. CDR3 DNA sequence: TGTGCCAGCAGTTTGACACAAACCTATGGCTACACCTTC.

This clonotype was observed at least ten times. This chain joins TRBV19 and TRBJ1-1; 9 bases map to TRBD1. V shed 3 bases and J 4 bases; nucleotides not matched to a gene: 0. Germline V gives CDR1 LNHDA, CDR2 SQIVND (reference sequence). This CDR3 is 13 amino acids long. CDR3 residues: CASSMTGGTEAFF. The CDR3 DNA follows: TGTGCCAGTAGTATGACAGGGGGCACTGAAGCTTTCTTT.

This clonotype showed up just a few times. J is TRBJ2-1 and V is TRBV18; perhaps TRBD2 as D (5 bases). Germline loops: CDR1 KGHSH, CDR2 LQKENI. The CDR3 length is 16 residues. V was shortened by 3 bases and J by 5 bases, with 17 bases between the two germline ends. The CDR3 DNA sequence: TGTGCCAGCTCACCTCCGGGGTCAGTGAAGAACAATGAGCAGTTCTTC. Encoded protein: CASSPPGSVKNNEQFF.

This clonotype was counted many times. V and J are TRBV6-1 and TRBJ1-2; D gene uncertain. This CDR3 region has 18 residues. V lost 7 bases, J lost 6 bases, and 30 bases lay in between. Germline CDR1 reads MNHNS; CDR2 reads SASEGT. CDR3 sequence reads: CASKPFGSQNLAPNGYTF. The CDR3 DNA sequence: TGTGCCAGCAAGCCTTTTGGCAGCCAAAACTTGGCGCCTAATGGCTACACCTTC.

This chain joins TRBV7-2 and TRBJ2-2, with a possible D match to TRBD2 (5 bases). The CDR3 loop spans 16 amino acids. With 2 bases removed from V and 4 bases from J, the gap between germline ends came to 14 bases. Germline V CDR1 and CDR2: SGHTA, FQGNSA. The CDR3 is CASSLLAIGGTGELFF. The CDR3 DNA follows: TGTGCCAGCAGCTTACTGGCTATTGGAGGCACCGGGGAGCTGTTTTTT.

This clonotype was found many times. The CDR3 DNA follows: TGTGCCAGCAGTGACTCGATTGCGGGGGGGGGCAATGAGCAGTTCTTC. Its protein is CASSDSIAGGGNEQFF. The chain links TRBV6-4 to TRBJ2-1; 9 nucleotides align to TRBD2. The V gene end was trimmed by 0 bases and the J gene end by 6 bases; junction bases not matched to a gene: 6. Germline V gives CDR1 MRHNA, CDR2 SNTAGT. The length of the CDR3 is 16 residues.